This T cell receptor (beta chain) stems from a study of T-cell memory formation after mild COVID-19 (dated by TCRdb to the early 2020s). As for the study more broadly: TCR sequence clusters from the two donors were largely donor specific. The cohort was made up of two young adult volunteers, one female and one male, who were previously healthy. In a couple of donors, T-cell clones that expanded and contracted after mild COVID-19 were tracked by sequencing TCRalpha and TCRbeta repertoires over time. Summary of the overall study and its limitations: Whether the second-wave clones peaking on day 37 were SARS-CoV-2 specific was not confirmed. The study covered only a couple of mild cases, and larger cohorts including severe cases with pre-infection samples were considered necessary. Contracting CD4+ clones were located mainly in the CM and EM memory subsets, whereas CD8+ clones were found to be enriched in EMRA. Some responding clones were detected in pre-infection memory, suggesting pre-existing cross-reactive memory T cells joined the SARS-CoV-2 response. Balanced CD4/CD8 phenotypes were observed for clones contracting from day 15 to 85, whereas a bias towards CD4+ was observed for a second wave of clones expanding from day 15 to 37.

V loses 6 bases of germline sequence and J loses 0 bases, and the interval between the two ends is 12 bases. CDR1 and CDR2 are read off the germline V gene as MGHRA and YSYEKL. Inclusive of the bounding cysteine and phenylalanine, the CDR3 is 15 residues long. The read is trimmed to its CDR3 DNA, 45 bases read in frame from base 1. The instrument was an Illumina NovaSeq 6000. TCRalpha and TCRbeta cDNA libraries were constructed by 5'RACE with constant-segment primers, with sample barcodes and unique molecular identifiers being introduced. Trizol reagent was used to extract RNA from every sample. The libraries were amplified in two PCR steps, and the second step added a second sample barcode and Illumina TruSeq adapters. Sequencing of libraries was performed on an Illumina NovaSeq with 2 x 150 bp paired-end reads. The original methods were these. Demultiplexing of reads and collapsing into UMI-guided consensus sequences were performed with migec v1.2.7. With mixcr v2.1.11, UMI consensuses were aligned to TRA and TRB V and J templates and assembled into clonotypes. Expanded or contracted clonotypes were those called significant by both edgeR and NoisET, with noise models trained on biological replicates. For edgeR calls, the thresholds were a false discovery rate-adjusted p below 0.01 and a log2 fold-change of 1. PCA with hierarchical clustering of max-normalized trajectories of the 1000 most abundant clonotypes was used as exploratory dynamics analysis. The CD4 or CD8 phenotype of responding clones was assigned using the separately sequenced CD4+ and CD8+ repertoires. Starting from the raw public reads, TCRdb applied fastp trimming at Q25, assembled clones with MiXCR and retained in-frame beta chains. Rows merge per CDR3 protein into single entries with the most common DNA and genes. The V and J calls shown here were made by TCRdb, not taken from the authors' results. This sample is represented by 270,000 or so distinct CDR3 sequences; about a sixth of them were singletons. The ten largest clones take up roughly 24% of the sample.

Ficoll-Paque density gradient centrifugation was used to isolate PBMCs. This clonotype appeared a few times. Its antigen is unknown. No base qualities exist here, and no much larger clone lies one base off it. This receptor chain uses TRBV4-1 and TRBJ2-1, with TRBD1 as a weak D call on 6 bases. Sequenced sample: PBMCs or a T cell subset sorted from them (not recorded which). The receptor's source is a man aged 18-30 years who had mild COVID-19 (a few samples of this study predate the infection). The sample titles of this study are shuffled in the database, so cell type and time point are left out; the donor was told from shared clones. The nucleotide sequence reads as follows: TGCGCCAGCAGACAGGGACGGAGCTCCTACAATGAGCAGTTCTTC. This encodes CASRQGRSSYNEQFF.